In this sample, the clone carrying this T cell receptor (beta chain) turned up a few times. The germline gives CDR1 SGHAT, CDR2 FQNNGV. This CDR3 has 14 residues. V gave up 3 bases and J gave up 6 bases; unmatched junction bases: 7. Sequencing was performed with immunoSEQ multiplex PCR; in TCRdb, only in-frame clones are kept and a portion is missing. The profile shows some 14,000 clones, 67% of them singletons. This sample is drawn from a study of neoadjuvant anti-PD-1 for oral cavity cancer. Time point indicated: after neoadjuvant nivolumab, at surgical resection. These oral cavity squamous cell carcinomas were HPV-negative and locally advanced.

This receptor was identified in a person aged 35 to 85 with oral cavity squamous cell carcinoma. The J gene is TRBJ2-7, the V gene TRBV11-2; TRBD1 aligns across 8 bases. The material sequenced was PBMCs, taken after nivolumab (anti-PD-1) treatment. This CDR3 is CASSFTSGGGEQYF. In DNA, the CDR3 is TGTGCCAGCAGCTTCACTTCAGGGGGCGGCGAGCAGTACTTC.